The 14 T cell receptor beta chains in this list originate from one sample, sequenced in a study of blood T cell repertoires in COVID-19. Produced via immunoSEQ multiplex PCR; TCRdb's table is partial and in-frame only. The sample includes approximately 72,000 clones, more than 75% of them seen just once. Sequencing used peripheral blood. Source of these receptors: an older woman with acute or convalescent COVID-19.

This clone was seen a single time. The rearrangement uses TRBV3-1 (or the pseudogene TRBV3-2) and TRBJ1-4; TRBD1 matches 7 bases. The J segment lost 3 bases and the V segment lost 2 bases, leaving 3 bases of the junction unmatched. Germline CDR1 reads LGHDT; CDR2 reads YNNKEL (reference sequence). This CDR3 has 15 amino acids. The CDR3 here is CASSQTGTANEKLFF. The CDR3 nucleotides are TGTGCCAGCAGCCAAACCGGGACAGCTAATGAAAAACTGTTTTTT.

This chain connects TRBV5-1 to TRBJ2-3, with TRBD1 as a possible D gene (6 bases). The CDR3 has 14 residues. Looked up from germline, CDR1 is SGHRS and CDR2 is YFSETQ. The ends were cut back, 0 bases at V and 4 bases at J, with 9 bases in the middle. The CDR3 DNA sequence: TGCGCCAGCAGCTTGGACCAGGGGCCAGATACGCAGTATTTT. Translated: CASSLDQGPDTQYF.

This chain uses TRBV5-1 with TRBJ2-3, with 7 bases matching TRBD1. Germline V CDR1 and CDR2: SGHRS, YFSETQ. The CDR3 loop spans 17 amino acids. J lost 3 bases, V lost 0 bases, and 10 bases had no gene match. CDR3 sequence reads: CASSLVSGGVWTDTQYF. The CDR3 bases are TGCGCCAGCAGCTTGGTTTCAGGGGGTGTCTGGACAGATACGCAGTATTTT.

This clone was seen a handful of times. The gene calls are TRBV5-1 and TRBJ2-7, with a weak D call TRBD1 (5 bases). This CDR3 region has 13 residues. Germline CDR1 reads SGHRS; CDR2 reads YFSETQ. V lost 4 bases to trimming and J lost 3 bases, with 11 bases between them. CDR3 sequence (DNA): TGCGCCAGCAGCCCAGGGTACAGCTACGAGCAGTACTTC. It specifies CASSPGYSYEQYF. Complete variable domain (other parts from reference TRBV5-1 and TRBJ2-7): KAGVTQTPRYLIKTRGQQVTLSCSPISGHRSVSWYQQTPGQGLQFLFEYFSETQRNKGNFPGRFSGRQFSNSRSEMNVSTLELGDSALYLCASSPGYSYEQYFGPGTRLTVT.

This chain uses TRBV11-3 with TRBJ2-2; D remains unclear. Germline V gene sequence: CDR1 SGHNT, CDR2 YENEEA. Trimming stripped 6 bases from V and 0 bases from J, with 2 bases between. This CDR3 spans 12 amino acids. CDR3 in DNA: TGTGCCAGCAGTACGAACACCGGGGAGCTGTTTTTT. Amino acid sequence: CASSTNTGELFF.

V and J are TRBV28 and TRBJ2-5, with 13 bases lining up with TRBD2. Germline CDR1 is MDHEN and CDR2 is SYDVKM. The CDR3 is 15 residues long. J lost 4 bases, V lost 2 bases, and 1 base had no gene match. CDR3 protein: CASSLRLAGGETQYF. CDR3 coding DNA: TGTGCCAGCAGTTTACGACTAGCGGGGGGAGAGACCCAGTACTTC. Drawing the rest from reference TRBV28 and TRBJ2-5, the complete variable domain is DVKVTQSSRYLVKRTGEKVFLECVQDMDHENMFWYRQDPGLGLRLIYFSYDVKMKEKGDIPEGYSVSREKKERFSLILESASTNQTSMYLCASSLRLAGGETQYFGPGTRLLVL.

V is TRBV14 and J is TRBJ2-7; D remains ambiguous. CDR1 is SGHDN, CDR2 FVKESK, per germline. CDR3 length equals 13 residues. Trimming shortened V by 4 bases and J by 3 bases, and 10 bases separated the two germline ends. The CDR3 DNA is TGTGCCAGCAGCCCAAACCCACTCTACGAGCAGTACTTC. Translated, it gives CASSPNPLYEQYF.

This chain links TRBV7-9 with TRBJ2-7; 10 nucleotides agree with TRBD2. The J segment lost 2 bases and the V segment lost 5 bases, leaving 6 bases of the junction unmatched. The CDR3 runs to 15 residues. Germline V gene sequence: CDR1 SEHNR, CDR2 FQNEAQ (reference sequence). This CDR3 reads CASSPSSGGTYEQYF. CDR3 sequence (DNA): TGTGCCAGCAGCCCGTCTAGCGGGGGAACCTACGAGCAGTACTTC. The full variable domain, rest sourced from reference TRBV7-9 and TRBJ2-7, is DTGVSQNPRHKITKRGQNVTFRCDPISEHNRLYWYRQTLGQGPEFLTYFQNEAQLEKSRLLSDRFSAERPKGSFSTLEIQRTEQGDSAMYLCASSPSSGGTYEQYFGPGTRLTVT.

In DNA form, the CDR3 reads TGTGCCAGTAGTCCATGGACAGAAACTAGCTCCTACGAGCAGTACTTC. Its protein product is CASSPWTETSSYEQYF. This rearrangement joins TRBV19 to TRBJ2-7, with a weak D call TRBD1 (6 bases). Germline V gene lookup returns CDR1 LNHDA and CDR2 SQIVND (reference sequence). The V end lost 5 bases, the J end lost 0 bases, and 17 bases lay between the germline ends. CDR3 length equals 16 residues.

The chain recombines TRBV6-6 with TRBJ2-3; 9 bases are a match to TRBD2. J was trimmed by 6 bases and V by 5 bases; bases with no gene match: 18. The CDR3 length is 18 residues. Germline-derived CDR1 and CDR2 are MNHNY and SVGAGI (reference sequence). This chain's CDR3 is CASSPKNWTSDPSDTQYF. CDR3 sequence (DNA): TGTGCCAGCAGTCCTAAGAATTGGACTAGCGACCCGAGCGATACGCAGTATTTT.

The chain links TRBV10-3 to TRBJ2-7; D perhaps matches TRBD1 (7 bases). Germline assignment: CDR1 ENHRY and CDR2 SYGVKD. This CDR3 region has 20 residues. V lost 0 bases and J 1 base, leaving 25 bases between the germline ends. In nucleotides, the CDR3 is TGTGCCATCAGTGAGTCCCTCGTCCTTTTTCGGGCAGGGGGGTCCTACGAGCAGTACTTC. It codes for CAISESLVLFRAGGSYEQYF.

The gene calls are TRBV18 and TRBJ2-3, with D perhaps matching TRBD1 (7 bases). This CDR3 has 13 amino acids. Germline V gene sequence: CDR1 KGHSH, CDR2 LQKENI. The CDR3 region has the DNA TGTGCAGCGCAGGGGGGTGACACAGATACGCAGTATTTT. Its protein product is CAAQGGDTDTQYF.

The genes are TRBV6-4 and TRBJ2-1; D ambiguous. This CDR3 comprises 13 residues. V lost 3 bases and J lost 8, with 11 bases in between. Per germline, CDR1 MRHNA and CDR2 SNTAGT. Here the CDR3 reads CASSESTGYEQFF. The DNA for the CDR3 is TGTGCCAGCAGTGAAAGTACGGGTTATGAGCAGTTCTTC.

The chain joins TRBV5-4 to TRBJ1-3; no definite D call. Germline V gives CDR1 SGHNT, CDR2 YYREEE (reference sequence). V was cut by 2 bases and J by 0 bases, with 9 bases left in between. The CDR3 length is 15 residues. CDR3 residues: CASSFDIFSGNTIYF. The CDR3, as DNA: TGTGCCAGCAGCTTCGACATATTCTCTGGAAACACCATATATTTT.